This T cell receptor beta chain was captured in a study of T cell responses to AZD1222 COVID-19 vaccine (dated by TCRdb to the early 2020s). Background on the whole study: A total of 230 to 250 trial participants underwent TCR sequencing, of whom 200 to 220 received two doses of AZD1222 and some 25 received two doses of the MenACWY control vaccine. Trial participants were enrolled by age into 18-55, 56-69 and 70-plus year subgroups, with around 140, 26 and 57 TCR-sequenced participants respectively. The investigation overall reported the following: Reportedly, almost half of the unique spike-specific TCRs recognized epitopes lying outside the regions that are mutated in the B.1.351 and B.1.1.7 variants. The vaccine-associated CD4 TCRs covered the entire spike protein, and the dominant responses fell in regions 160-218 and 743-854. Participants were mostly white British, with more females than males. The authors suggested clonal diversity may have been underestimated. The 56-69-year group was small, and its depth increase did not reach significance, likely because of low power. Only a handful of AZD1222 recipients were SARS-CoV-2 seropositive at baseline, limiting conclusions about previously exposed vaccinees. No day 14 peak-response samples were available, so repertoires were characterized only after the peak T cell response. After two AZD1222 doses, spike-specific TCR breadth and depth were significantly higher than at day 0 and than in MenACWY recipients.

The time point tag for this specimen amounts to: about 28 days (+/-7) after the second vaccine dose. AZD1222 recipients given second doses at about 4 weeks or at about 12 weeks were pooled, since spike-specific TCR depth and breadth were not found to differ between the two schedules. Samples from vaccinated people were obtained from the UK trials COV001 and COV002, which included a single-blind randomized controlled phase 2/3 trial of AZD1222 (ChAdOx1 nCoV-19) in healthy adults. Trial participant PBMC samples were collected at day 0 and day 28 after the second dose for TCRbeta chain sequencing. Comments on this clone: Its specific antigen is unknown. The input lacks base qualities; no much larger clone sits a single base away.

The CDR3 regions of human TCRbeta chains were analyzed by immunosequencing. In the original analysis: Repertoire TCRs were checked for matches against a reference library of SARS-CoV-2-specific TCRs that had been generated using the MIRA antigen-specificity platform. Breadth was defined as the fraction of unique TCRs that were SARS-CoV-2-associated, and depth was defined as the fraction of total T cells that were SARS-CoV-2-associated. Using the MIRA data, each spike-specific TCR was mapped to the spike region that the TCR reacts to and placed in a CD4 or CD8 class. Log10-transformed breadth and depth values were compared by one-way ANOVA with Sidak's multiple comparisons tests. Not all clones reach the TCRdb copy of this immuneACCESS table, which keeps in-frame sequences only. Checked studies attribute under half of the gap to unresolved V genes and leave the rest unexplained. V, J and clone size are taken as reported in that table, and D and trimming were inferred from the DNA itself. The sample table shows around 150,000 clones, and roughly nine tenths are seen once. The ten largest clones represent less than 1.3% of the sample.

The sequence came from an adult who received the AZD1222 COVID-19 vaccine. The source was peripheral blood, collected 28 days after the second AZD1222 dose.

The DNA reads TGTGCCAGCAGTGAAGTAACAGGGAGGTGGAAAAGTGAGCAGTTCTTC. It is translated as CASSEVTGRWKSEQFF. The chain uses TRBV2 and TRBJ2-1; the D gene could be either TRBD1 or TRBD2, each agreeing at 6 bases. For CDR1 and CDR2, the germline V gene lists SNHLY and FYNNEI. The junction shows trimming of 1 base on V and 9 bases on J, plus 19 bases between the germline ends. From the cysteine up to the phenylalanine, the CDR3 has a length of 16 residues. Only CDR3 DNA remains: 48 bases, in frame from the first base.